Below, one TCR beta chain is given with its context. Antigen specificity is unknown. This entry is derived from a study of T-cell reconstitution after alpha-beta-depleted transplantation in children. Library preparation (for TCRbeta) was performed with unique molecular identifiers. Using its own MiXCR run on the PCR reads, TCRdb lists one record per CDR3 protein. The sample contains just over 950,000 distinct CDR3 sequences, 25% to 35% of which appear only once. Study-level findings and limits: There were reportedly several hundred expanded graft clones from which alpha-beta T cells came about two months after transplant.

Trimming took 6 bases from V and 7 from J; bases not matched to a gene: 6. This CDR3 has 13 amino acids. The germline V gene has CDR1 MGHDK and CDR2 SYGVNS. The J gene is TRBJ2-1, the V gene TRBV25-1, with 7 nucleotides matching TRBD2. This receptor was taken from a boy less than two years old who had a stem cell transplant for SCID, so the T cells may come from the graft donor. Sequenced material: PBMCs, mostly from graft donor cells, taken 360 days after TCRalphabeta/CD19-depleted stem cell transplant. The CDR3 nucleotides read TGTGCCAGCAGCCGGGACTACGTTAATGAGCAGTTCTTC. Amino acids: CASSRDYVNEQFF.